This T cell receptor (beta chain) originates from a study of human T cells and chemical hapten exposure. Study information: Across the whole study, which lasted around 24 weeks, patients were given diphenylcyclopropenone on the scalp once a week.

Trimming pared 5 bases from V and 4 bases from J, leaving 8 bases between. Germline CDR1 SGHVS, CDR2 FNYEAQ. The length of the CDR3 is 12 residues. MiXCR, run by TCRdb on the RACE reads, gives a single entry per CDR3 protein. The sample consists of about 85,000 distinct CDR3 sequences, about 9% of them appearing once. The time point here: pre-sensitization, week 0. The treatment here: therapeutic diphenylcyclopropenone sensitization with weekly scalp DPC. This clonotype was observed many times. This clonotype was sampled from a man aged 35 to 55 with alopecia areata. Some clones in this sample may be carry-over from other donors' samples. The sample consisted of whole blood, taken in connection with sensitization to the hapten diphenylcyclopropenone (DPC). The V call is TRBV7-6, the J call TRBJ2-5; maybe TRBD1 (5 bases). CDR3 loop: CASSGAGETQYF. CDR3 DNA sequence: TGTGCCAGCAGCGGGGCCGGAGAGACCCAGTACTTC.